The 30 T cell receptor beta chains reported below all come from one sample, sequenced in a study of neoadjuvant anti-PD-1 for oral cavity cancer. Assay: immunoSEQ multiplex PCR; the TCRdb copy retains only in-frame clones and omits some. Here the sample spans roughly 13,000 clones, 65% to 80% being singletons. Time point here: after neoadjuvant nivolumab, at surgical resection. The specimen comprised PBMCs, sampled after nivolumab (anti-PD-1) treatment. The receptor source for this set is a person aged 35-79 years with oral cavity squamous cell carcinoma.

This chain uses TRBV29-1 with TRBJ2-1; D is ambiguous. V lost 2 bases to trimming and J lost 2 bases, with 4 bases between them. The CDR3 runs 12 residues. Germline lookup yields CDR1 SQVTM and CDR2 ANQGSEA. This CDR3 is CSVEWTYNEQFF. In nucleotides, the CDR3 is TGCAGCGTTGAATGGACCTACAATGAGCAGTTCTTC.

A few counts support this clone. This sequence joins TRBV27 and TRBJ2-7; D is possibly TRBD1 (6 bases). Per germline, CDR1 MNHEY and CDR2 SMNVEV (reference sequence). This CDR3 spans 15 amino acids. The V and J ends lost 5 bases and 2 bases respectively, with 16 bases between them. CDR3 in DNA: TGTGCCAGCAGTCCGCTTACAGGGAACCCCTACGAGCAGTACTTC. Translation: CASSPLTGNPYEQYF.

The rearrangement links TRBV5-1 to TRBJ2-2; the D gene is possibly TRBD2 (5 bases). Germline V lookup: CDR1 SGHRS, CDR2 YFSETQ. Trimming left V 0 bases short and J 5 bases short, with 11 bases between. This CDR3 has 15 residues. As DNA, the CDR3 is TGCGCCAGCAGCTTGGACGGGGTGTGGACCGGGGAGCTGTTTTTT. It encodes CASSLDGVWTGELFF.

CDR3 DNA: TGTGCCAGCAGCCCCGGTACGAGCACTGAAGCTTTCTTT. Translated: CASSPGTSTEAFF. The chain combines TRBV7-9 with TRBJ1-1; D is unclear. The germline V and J ends were trimmed by 5 bases and 4 bases, with 11 bases remaining between them. CDR3 length: 13 residues. Germline V gene lookup returns CDR1 SEHNR and CDR2 FQNEAQ (reference sequence).

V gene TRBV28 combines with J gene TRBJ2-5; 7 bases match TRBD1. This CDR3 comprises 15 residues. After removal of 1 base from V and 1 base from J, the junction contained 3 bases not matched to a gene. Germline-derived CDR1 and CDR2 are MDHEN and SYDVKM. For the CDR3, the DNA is TGTGCCAGCAGTTTATCGGGGACAGCCCAAGAGACCCAGTACTTC. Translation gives CASSLSGTAQETQYF.

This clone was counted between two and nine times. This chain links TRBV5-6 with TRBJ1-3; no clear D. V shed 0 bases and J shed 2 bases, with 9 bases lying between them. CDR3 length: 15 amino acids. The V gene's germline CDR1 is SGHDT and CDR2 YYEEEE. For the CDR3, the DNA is TGTGCCAGCAGCTTGGATCGGGGAGCTGGAAACACCATATATTTT. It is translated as CASSLDRGAGNTIYF.

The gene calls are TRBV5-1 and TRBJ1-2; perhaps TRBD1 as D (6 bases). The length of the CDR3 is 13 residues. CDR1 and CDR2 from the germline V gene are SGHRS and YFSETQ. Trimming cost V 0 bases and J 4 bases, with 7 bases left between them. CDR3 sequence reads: CASSLGDIYGYTF. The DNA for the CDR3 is TGCGCCAGCAGCTTGGGGGACATCTATGGCTACACCTTC.

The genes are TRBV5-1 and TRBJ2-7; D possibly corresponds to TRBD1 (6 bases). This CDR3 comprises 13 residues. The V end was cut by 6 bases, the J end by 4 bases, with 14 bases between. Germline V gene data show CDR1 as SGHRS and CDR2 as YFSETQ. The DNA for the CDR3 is TGCGCCAGCACAGGGCAGGGGACGTACGAGCAGTACTTC. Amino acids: CASTGQGTYEQYF.

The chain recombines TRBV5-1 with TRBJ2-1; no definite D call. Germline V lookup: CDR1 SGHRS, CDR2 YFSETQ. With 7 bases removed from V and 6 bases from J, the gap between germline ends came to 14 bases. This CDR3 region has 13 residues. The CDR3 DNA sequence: TGCGCCAGCCGAATAAATACGGTCAATGAGCAGTTCTTC. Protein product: CASRINTVNEQFF.

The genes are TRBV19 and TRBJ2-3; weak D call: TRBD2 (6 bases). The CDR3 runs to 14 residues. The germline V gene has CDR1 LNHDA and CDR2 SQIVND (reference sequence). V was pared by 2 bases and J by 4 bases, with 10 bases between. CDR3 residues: CASSIMRGSDTQYF. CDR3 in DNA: TGTGCCAGTAGTATAATGCGGGGATCAGATACGCAGTATTTT.

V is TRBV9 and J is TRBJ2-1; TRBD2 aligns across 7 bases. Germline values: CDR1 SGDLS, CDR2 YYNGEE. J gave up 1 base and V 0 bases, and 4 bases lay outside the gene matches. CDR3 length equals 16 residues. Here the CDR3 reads CASSVGAGESYNEQFF. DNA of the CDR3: TGTGCCAGCAGCGTAGGCGCGGGAGAATCCTACAATGAGCAGTTCTTC.

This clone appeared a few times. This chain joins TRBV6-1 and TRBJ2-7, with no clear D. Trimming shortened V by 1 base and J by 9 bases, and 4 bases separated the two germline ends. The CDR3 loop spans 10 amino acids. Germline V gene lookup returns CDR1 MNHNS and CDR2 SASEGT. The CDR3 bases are TGTGCCAGCAGTGAAGGGGCGCAGTACTTC. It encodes CASSEGAQYF.

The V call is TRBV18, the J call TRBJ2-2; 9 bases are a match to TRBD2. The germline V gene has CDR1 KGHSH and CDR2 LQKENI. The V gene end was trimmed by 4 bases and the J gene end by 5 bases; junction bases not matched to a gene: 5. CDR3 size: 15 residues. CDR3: CASSLLAGRTGELFF. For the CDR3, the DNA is TGTGCCAGCTCACTCCTAGCGGGACGAACCGGGGAGCTGTTTTTT.

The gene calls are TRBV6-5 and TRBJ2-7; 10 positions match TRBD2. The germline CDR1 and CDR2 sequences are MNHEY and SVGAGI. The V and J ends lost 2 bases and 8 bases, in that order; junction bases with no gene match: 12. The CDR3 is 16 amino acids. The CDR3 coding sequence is TGTGCCAGCAGTTACGGGCTAGCGGGAGTCCTCTTGCAGCAGTACTTC. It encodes CASSYGLAGVLLQQYF.

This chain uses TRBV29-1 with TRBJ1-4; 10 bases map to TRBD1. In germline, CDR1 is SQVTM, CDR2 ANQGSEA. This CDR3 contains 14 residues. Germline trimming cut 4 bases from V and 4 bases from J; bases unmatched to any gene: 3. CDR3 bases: TGCAGCGTTGGACAGGGGGCCTTTAATGAAAAACTGTTTTTT. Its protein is CSVGQGAFNEKLFF. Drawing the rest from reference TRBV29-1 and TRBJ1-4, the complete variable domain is SAVISQKPSRDICQRGTSLTIQCQVDSQVTMMFWYRQQPGQSLTLIATANQGSEATYESGFVIDKFPISRPNLTFSTLTVSNMSPEDSSIYLCSVGQGAFNEKLFFGSGTQLSVL.

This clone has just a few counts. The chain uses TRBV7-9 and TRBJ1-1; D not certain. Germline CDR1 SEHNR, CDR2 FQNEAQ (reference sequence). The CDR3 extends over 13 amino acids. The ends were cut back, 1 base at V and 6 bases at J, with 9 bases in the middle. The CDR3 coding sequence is TGTGCCAGCAGCTTAGAAGGGATCGCTGAAGCTTTCTTT. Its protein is CASSLEGIAEAFF.

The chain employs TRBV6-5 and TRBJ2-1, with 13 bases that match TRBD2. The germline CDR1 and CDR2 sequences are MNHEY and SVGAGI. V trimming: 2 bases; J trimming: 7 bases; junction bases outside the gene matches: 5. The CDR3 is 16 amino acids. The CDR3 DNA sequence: TGTGCCAGCAGTTACGAAAGGACTAGCGGGAGTAATGAGCAGTTCTTC. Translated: CASSYERTSGSNEQFF.

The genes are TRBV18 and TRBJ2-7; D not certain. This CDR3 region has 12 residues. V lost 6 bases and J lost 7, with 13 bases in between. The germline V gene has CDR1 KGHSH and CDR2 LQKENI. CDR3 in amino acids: CASSQASREQYF. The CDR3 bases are TGTGCCAGCTCGCAAGCCTCGAGGGAGCAGTACTTC.

The CDR3 DNA follows: TGTGCCTGGAGTGGGACAGGGCCGTACGAGCAGTACTTC. This sequence encodes CAWSGTGPYEQYF. The V and J genes are TRBV30 and TRBJ2-7; TRBD1 matches at 8 bases. V lost 1 base, J lost 4 bases, and 3 bases stayed unmatched. CDR1 and CDR2 from the germline V gene are GTSNPN and SVGIG (reference sequence). The CDR3 contains 13 residues.

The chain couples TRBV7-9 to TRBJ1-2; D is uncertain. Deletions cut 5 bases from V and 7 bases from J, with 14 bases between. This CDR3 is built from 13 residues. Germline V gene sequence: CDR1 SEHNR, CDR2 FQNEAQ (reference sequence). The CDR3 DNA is TGTGCCAGCAGCCCTCAGCCAGGACCTGGCTACACCTTC. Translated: CASSPQPGPGYTF.

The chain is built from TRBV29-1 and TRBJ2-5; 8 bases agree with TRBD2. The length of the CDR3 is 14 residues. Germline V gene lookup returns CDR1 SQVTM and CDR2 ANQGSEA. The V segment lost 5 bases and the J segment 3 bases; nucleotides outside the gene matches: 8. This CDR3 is CSVQPGGGEETQYF. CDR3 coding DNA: TGCAGCGTTCAACCGGGGGGGGGAGAAGAGACCCAGTACTTC.

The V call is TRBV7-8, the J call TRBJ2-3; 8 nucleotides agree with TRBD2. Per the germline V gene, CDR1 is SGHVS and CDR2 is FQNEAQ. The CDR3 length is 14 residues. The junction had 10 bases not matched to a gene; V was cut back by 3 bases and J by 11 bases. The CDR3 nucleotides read TGTGCCAGCAGCTTTTTAACACGGGGGGGAGAGCAGTATTTT. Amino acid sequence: CASSFLTRGGEQYF.

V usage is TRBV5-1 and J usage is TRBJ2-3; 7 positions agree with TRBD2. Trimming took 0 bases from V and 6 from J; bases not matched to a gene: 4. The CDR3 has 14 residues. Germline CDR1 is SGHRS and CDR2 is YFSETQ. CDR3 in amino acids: CASSLEGAGDTQYF. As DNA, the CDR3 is TGCGCCAGCAGCTTGGAGGGAGCGGGGGATACGCAGTATTTT.

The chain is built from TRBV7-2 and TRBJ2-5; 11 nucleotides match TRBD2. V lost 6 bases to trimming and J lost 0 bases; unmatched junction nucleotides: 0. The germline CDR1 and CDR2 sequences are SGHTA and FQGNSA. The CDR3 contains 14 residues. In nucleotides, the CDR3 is TGTGCCAGCAGGACTAGCGGGAACCAAGAGACCCAGTACTTC. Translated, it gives CASRTSGNQETQYF.

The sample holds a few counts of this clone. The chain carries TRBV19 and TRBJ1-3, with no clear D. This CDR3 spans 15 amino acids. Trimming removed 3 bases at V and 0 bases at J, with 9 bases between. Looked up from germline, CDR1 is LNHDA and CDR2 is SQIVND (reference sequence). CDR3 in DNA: TGTGCCAGTAGTATGAGTGCCTTCTCTGGAAACACCATATATTTT. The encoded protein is CASSMSAFSGNTIYF.

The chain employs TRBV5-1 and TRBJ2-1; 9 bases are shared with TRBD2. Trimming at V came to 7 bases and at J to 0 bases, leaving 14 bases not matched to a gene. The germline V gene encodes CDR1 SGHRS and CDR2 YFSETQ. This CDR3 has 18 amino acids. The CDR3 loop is CASYLTGTSIRSYNEQFF. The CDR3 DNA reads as TGCGCCAGCTACTTGACGGGGACTAGCATCCGCTCCTACAATGAGCAGTTCTTC.

CDR3 in amino acids: CASKEHNTGELFF. As DNA, the CDR3 is TGTGCCAGCAAGGAACATAACACCGGGGAGCTGTTTTTT. V usage is TRBV2 and J usage is TRBJ2-2; D ambiguous. This CDR3 spans 13 amino acids. From germline, CDR1 is SNHLY and CDR2 FYNNEI. V gave up 7 bases and J gave up 2 bases, with 8 bases separating them.

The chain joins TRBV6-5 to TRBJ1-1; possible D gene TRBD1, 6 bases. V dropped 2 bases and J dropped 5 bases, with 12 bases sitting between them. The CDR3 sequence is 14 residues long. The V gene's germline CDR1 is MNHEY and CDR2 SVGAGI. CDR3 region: CASSYGHQGTEAFF. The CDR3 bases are TGTGCCAGCAGTTACGGGCACCAGGGGACTGAAGCTTTCTTT.

CDR3 bases: TGCGCCAGCAGCCAAGGAGGGACAGGGGTTTACGAGCAGTACTTC. Translating gives CASSQGGTGVYEQYF. This sequence joins TRBV4-1 and TRBJ2-7, with 10 bases aligning to TRBD1. Germline CDR1 MGHRA, CDR2 YSYEKL. The CDR3 covers 15 residues. The junction had 4 bases not matched to a gene; V was cut back by 1 base and J by 4 bases.

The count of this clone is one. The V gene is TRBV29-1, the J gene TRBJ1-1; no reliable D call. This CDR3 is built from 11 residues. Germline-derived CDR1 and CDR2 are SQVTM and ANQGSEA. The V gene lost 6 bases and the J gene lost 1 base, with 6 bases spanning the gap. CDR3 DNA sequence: TGCAGCGTCCATTCGAACACTGAAGCTTTCTTT. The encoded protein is CSVHSNTEAFF.